A single sample is the source of the 6 T cell receptor beta chains below, sequenced in a study of cytomegalovirus exposure and HLA in healthy donors. PCR primers comprised 60 Vbeta and 13 Jbeta primers. Assay: immunoSEQ multiplex PCR; the TCRdb copy retains only in-frame clones and omits some. The table for this sample gives over 100,000 clones. The sequenced material came from PBMCs. These receptors were obtained from a middle-aged woman in good health and CMV-seropositive.

The CDR3 DNA follows: TGTGCCAGCAGCTTATCCGGGACTAACACCGGGGAGCTGTTTTTT. Protein: CASSLSGTNTGELFF. V and J are TRBV11-2 and TRBJ2-2; D is perhaps TRBD2 (6 bases). Deletions cut 2 bases from V and 2 bases from J, with 9 bases between. From germline, CDR1 is SGHAT and CDR2 FQNNGV. The CDR3 is made up of 15 amino acids.

The gene calls are TRBV28 and TRBJ1-1, with 7 nucleotides matching TRBD1. The V gene's germline CDR1 is MDHEN and CDR2 SYDVKM. Losses at the gene ends were 2 bases for V and 1 base for J; bases not matched to a gene: 4. The CDR3 runs to 15 residues. The CDR3 nucleotides are TGTGCCAGCAGTTTAACAGGGGCGGGGAACACTGAAGCTTTCTTT. It encodes CASSLTGAGNTEAFF.

The chain carries TRBV27 and TRBJ1-1, with a tentative D call TRBD1 (5 bases). CDR3 size: 13 residues. With 6 bases removed from V and 5 bases from J, the gap between germline ends came to 13 bases. Germline V gene lookup returns CDR1 MNHEY and CDR2 SMNVEV (reference sequence). The chain's CDR3 is CASRWGGKTEAFF. CDR3 DNA sequence: TGTGCCAGCAGATGGGGGGGTAAAACTGAAGCTTTCTTT.

The chain couples TRBV18 to TRBJ1-2, with TRBD1 identical over 7 bases. CDR1 is KGHSH and CDR2 is LQKENI in the germline V gene. V was pared by 1 base and J by 7 bases, with 6 bases of the junction left unmatched. This CDR3 region has 14 residues. The CDR3 here is CASSPLPGGSGYTF. The CDR3 DNA sequence: TGTGCCAGCTCACCACTACCAGGGGGAAGTGGCTACACCTTC.

The rearrangement links TRBV18 to TRBJ1-1; perhaps TRBD1 as D (5 bases). V dropped 3 bases and J dropped 2 bases, with 19 bases sitting between them. The CDR3 runs to 17 residues. Germline CDR1 is KGHSH and CDR2 is LQKENI. CDR3 coding DNA: TGTGCCAGCTCACCTACGGGACGGACCGCGGGAAACACTGAAGCTTTCTTT. This sequence encodes CASSPTGRTAGNTEAFF.

V usage is TRBV6-5 and J usage is TRBJ2-5; TRBD2 agrees at 7 bases. CDR1 is MNHEY, CDR2 SVGAGI, per germline. This CDR3 has 15 residues. J was trimmed by 1 base and V by 4 bases; bases with no gene match: 6. The CDR3 loop is CASSSGGGVQETQYF. In DNA form, the CDR3 reads TGTGCCAGCAGTTCGGGAGGCGGGGTCCAAGAGACCCAGTACTTC.